The 25 T cell receptor beta chains given below trace back to one sample, sequenced in a study of regulatory T cells in long-lasting Graves disease. Regarding time point: newly diagnosed GD, antithyroid drugs for less than 3 months. The TCR library was prepared using RNA isolated from PBMCs. For TCR beta, libraries came from iRepertoire HTBI primers and Arm-PCR of CDR3 regions. From the multiplex PCR reads, TCRdb called clonotypes with MiXCR, one entry per CDR3 protein. The sample shows approximately 470,000 distinct CDR3 sequences, roughly 17% of them seen only once. The same specimen was also included in a second study, on T cells in Graves' hyperthyroidism and ophthalmopathy.

The source was peripheral blood mononuclear cells (PBMCs), collected at new diagnosis, from a patient treated with antithyroid drugs. Every receptor here comes from a middle-aged man with Graves disease.

This clonotype was counted many times. CDR3 sequence: CASSSTGYYGYTF. As DNA, the CDR3 is TGTGCCAGCAGTTCGACAGGGTACTATGGCTACACCTTC. The genes are TRBV28 and TRBJ1-2; 7 nucleotides align to TRBD1. The germline CDR1 and CDR2 sequences are MDHEN and SYDVKM. The CDR3 covers 13 residues. V trimming: 4 bases; J trimming: 3 bases; junction bases outside the gene matches: 2.

This clonotype came up many times. The V call is TRBV5-1, the J call TRBJ1-1; 7 bases map to TRBD1. From germline, CDR1 is SGHRS and CDR2 YFSETQ. V trimming: 4 bases; J trimming: 0 bases; junction bases outside the gene matches: 6. This CDR3 is built from 15 residues. CDR3: CASSGGTDLNTEAFF. Written as DNA, the CDR3 is TGCGCCAGCAGCGGAGGGACAGACCTGAACACTGAAGCTTTCTTT.

The chain employs TRBV11-2 and TRBJ2-7; tentative D call: TRBD1 (6 bases). Trimming left V 5 bases short and J 2 bases short, with 16 bases between. In germline, CDR1 is SGHAT, CDR2 FQNNGV. The length of the CDR3 is 15 residues. CDR3 sequence: CASSQDIGQTYEQYF. The CDR3 DNA reads as TGTGCCAGCAGCCAAGATATAGGACAGACCTACGAGCAGTACTTC.

In its sample, this clonotype was seen a few times. V gene TRBV29-1 combines with J gene TRBJ2-3; D gene unclear. Germline V gives CDR1 SQVTM, CDR2 ANQGSEA. There are 12 residues in the CDR3. The DNA of the CDR3 is TGCACCTACCTTCCCGGGACAGATACGCAGTATTTT. Translating it yields CTYLPGTDTQYF.

This clonotype was counted ten times or more. The chain uses TRBV28 and TRBJ2-7, with 11 nucleotides matching TRBD1. The germline CDR1 and CDR2 sequences are MDHEN and SYDVKM. With 4 bases clipped from V and 4 bases from J, the junction kept 6 bases outside the gene matches. This CDR3 has 15 amino acids. The CDR3, as DNA: TGTGCCAGCAGTTCCTGGACAGGGGGCGCTTACGAGCAGTACTTC. This sequence encodes CASSSWTGGAYEQYF.

This clonotype was observed many times. This rearrangement joins TRBV6-5 to TRBJ1-1; 7 nucleotides match TRBD1. Per the germline V gene, CDR1 is MNHEY and CDR2 is SVGAGI. The CDR3 is 13 amino acids. J gave up 5 bases and V 2 bases, and 2 bases lay outside the gene matches. CDR3: CASSYLTGTEAFF. CDR3 in DNA: TGTGCCAGCAGTTACCTGACAGGGACTGAAGCTTTCTTT.

In its sample, this clonotype was seen a few times. This clone may be a read error of a much larger clone one base away. It is likely a read error, because the conserved phenylalanine at the end of the CDR3 is missing. The chain combines TRBV3-1 with TRBJ1-1; D unresolved. The germline V and J ends were trimmed by 1 base and 3 bases, with 9 bases remaining between them. CDR3 size: 14 residues. Germline values: CDR1 LGHDT, CDR2 YNNKEL (reference sequence). The CDR3 bases are TGTGCCAGCAGCCAAGGACCTGGGGACACTGAAGCTTTCCTT. Translation gives CASSQGPGDTEAFL.

This clonotype was counted many times. This chain uses TRBV2 with TRBJ2-1; D uncertain. The CDR3 has 13 amino acids. Trimming pared 3 bases from V and 3 bases from J, leaving 6 bases between. From germline, CDR1 is SNHLY and CDR2 FYNNEI. Here the CDR3 reads CASSELVYNEQFF. The CDR3 nucleotides read TGTGCCAGCAGTGAGTTGGTCTACAATGAGCAGTTCTTC.

This clonotype was picked up one time. V usage is TRBV27 and J usage is TRBJ2-5; 11 nucleotides align to TRBD2. Germline V gene lookup returns CDR1 MNHEY and CDR2 SMNVEV (reference sequence). V lost 0 bases and J lost 5; bases outside the gene matches: 2. The CDR3 has 15 residues. CDR3 sequence reads: CASSLSSGRGETQYF. DNA of the CDR3: TGTGCCAGCAGTTTATCTAGCGGGAGGGGTGAGACCCAGTACTTC.

The sample holds many counts of this clonotype. The junction departs from the called germline gene at one end, perhaps through a read error. V is TRBV6-1 and J is TRBJ2-7; TRBD1 aligns across 8 bases. The V gene's germline CDR1 is MNHNS and CDR2 SASEGT. This CDR3 is 14 amino acids long. CDR3 sequence: CASSNRDRLTRPHF. CDR3 nucleotides: TGTGCCAGCAGCAACCGGGACAGGCTGACTCGGCCTCACTTC.

This clonotype was seen a few times. This sequence may be a read error, since a much larger clone differs from it by one base. This chain links TRBV5-1 with TRBJ2-3; 11 nucleotides match TRBD1. V lost 3 bases, J lost 4 bases, and 7 bases stayed unmatched. There are 16 residues in the CDR3. CDR1 and CDR2 (germline): SGHRS, YFSETQ. The DNA of the CDR3 is TGCGCCAGCAGCTGGAGGACAGGGGGCTTAGCAGATACGCAGTATTTT. As protein: CASSWRTGGLADTQYF.

This clonotype has a count of ten or more. This chain connects TRBV28 to TRBJ2-1; no definite D call. The better agreement between TRBJ2-5 and the DNA end casts doubt on the J call. There are 12 residues in the CDR3. Germline V gives CDR1 MDHEN, CDR2 SYDVKM. DNA for the CDR3: TGTGCCAGCATTTCAGGCGTTGGGACCCAGTACTTC. Its protein is CASISGVGTQYF.

A word on this clonotype: Germline is not matched at one junction end, which may reflect a read error. The chain is built from TRBV5-1 and TRBJ2-5, with unresolved D. The CDR3 contains 13 residues. Germline CDR1 reads SGHRS; CDR2 reads YFSETQ. CDR3 protein: CASSLLTEETQYF. In DNA form, the CDR3 reads TGTGCCAGCAGCTTGTTAACAGAAGAGACCCAGTACTTC.

Ten or more counts support this clonotype. Here the CDR3 reads CSARAGVSQPQHF. The CDR3 bases are TGCAGTGCACGGGCAGGGGTGAGTCAGCCCCAGCATTTT. The V and J genes are TRBV20-1 and TRBJ1-5; tentatively, D is TRBD1 (6 bases). With 6 bases removed from V and 6 bases from J, the gap between germline ends came to 15 bases. CDR1 is DFQATT, CDR2 SNEGSKA, per germline (reference sequence). CDR3 size: 13 residues.

This clonotype was observed many times. The chain has TRBV27 and TRBJ1-2, with D possibly matching TRBD1 (5 bases). The CDR3 has 15 amino acids. The germline V gene encodes CDR1 MNHEY and CDR2 SMNVEV (reference sequence). The V and J ends lost 6 bases and 4 bases respectively, with 18 bases between them. The CDR3 DNA sequence: TGTGCCAGCAGCCCTATATGGGACGGCACCTATGGCTACACCTTC. It yields the protein CASSPIWDGTYGYTF.

CDR3: CASNPPAPFHEQYF. The DNA for the CDR3 is TGTGCCAGCAACCCACCAGCTCCGTTCCACGAGCAGTACTTC. The V gene is TRBV7-2, the J gene TRBJ2-7; no clear D. The germline gives CDR1 SGHTA, CDR2 FQGNSA. Trimming shortened V by 7 bases and J by 5 bases, and 18 bases separated the two germline ends. CDR3 length: 14 amino acids.

This clonotype was seen repeatedly, ten times or more. J is TRBJ2-7 and V is TRBV30; 15 nucleotides align to TRBD2. V shed 4 bases and J 7 bases; nucleotides not matched to a gene: 11. This CDR3 spans 16 amino acids. Germline loops: CDR1 GTSNPN, CDR2 SVGIG (reference sequence). The DNA for the CDR3 is TGTGCCTGGATGCTAGGACTAGCGGGAGGGCCGGGAGAGCAGTACTTC. Translating it yields CAWMLGLAGGPGEQYF.

This chain links TRBV7-9 with TRBJ1-4, with 7 positions matching TRBD1. V dropped 5 bases and J dropped 10; count of bases not matched to a gene: 7. The V gene's germline CDR1 is SEHNR and CDR2 FQNEAQ (reference sequence). CDR3 length equals 13 residues. Written as DNA, the CDR3 is TGTGCCAGCAGCGTAGACAGGGCGGGAAAACTGTTTTTT. Protein product: CASSVDRAGKLFF.

This clonotype was seen more than once but under ten times. A much larger clone lies one base from this, so it may be a read error. The chain joins TRBV7-9 to TRBJ2-1; possibly TRBD2 for D (6 bases). Germline V gene data show CDR1 as SEHNR and CDR2 as FQNEAQ (reference sequence). This CDR3 spans 15 amino acids. CDR3 in amino acids: CASSLMGGLVNGQFF. The DNA of the CDR3 is TGTGCCAGCAGCTTAATGGGGGGACTCGTTAATGGGCAGTTCTTC.

This clonotype occurred many times. The chain combines TRBV12-3 or TRBV12-4 with TRBJ2-3, with D possibly matching TRBD2 (6 bases). The CDR3 is 17 residues long. Trimming took 7 bases from V and 0 from J, leaving 20 bases between them. CDR3 sequence: CASTLEGAGPSTDTQYF. CDR3 nucleotide sequence: TGTGCCAGCACCCTAGAGGGAGCGGGTCCTAGCACAGATACGCAGTATTTT.

With respect to this clonotype: One end of the junction fails to match germline, which may point to a read error. The rearrangement uses TRBV6-1 and TRBJ2-7; 9 bases align to TRBD1. CDR1 is MNHNS, CDR2 SASEGT, per germline. The CDR3 sequence is 16 residues long. The CDR3 reads CASSEAPTGGGYGQYF. The CDR3 nucleotides are TGTGCCAGCAGTGAAGCGCCGACAGGGGGAGGTTACGGGCAGTACTTC.

This clonotype was recorded many times. This chain joins TRBV7-9 and TRBJ1-2; no clear D gene. Germline V gene lookup returns CDR1 SEHNR and CDR2 FQNEAQ (reference sequence). V dropped 7 bases and J dropped 0 bases, with 9 bases sitting between them. This CDR3 spans 13 amino acids. The CDR3 region is CASTGGANYGYTF. The CDR3 nucleotides are TGTGCCAGCACCGGCGGGGCTAACTATGGCTACACCTTC.

This clonotype was detected many times. The rearrangement links TRBV6-2 or TRBV6-3 to TRBJ2-1; D not resolved. The CDR3 has 14 residues. Per germline, CDR1 MNHEY and CDR2 SVGEGT. V gave up 0 bases and J gave up 6 bases, with 9 bases separating them. CDR3 DNA: TGTGCCAGCAGTTACTCAAATCCAGGCAATGAGCAGTTCTTC. The encoded protein is CASSYSNPGNEQFF.

The chain recombines TRBV7-9 with TRBJ2-7, with D possibly matching TRBD1 (5 bases). Between the trimmed V and J ends, which lost 5 bases and 2 bases, there was a span of 13 bases. Germline CDR1 and CDR2: SEHNR and FQNEAQ (reference sequence). The CDR3 runs to 14 residues. In nucleotides, the CDR3 is TGTGCCAGCAGCCCGGAGACAGACCCCTACGAGCAGTACTTC. Amino acid sequence: CASSPETDPYEQYF.

In its sample, this clonotype was seen a few times. The chain is built from TRBV28 and TRBJ2-7; D is perhaps TRBD1 (6 bases). The V and J ends lost 5 bases and 3 bases respectively, with 8 bases between them. This CDR3 contains 12 residues. Germline assignment: CDR1 MDHEN and CDR2 SYDVKM. The CDR3 spells CASSGQRYEQYF. The CDR3, as DNA: TGTGCCAGCAGTGGACAGCGCTACGAGCAGTACTTC.